The TCR beta chain described here comes from a study of shared clonotypes between healthy human individuals. As for the study in general: Aged between 18 and 49, the donors were a couple of women and a few men.

Study-wide results and caveats: Incomplete sequencing of sorted subsets was indicated by rarefaction despite large depth.

About this clone: Its specificity is not known.

Samples underwent the assay at deep level. The authors distributed each subset's genomic DNA evenly over several immunoSEQ plates. TCRdb's table, derived via immunoSEQ multiplex PCR, lists solely in-frame clones and lacks some. This sample has around 700,000 clones, with around 78% found just once. The CDR3 runs 15 residues. V was pared by 7 bases and J by 4 bases, with 5 bases of the junction left unmatched. The germline V gene encodes CDR1 LNHDA and CDR2 SQIVND (reference sequence). Sequencing input: memory CD4+ T cells sorted from blood. The subset denotes: CD45RA-negative fraction. The V call is TRBV19, the J call TRBJ2-1, with 12 nucleotides matching TRBD2. The TCR comes from a woman under 40 in good health. CDR3 protein: CASTTGTSGYNEQFF. The CDR3 DNA is TGTGCCAGTACTACCGGGACTAGCGGGTACAATGAGCAGTTCTTC.